Listed here are 13 T cell receptor beta chains from one sample, sequenced in a study of tumor-infiltrating lymphocytes in primary liver carcinoma. The investigators made TCR beta cDNA from roughly 0.45 ug total RNA, using a constant-region primer. Three rounds of nested multiplex PCR with slightly modified ARM-PCR produced TCR beta libraries. Running 9 to 10 cycles apiece, the first two PCR rounds relied on TRBV1-TRBV30 forward primers together with a C-beta reverse primer. MiXCR, applied by TCRdb to the multiplex PCR reads, yields one record per CDR3 protein. Here the sample spans over 95,000 distinct CDR3 sequences, around three quarters being singletons. The source material, 20-30 mg of unsorted bulk tissue, was used to co-extract RNA and DNA. Specimen: liver tumor tissue from sampling region 5. Described subset: tumor region T5, tumor centre. These receptors originate from a woman aged 55-75 years with primary liver carcinoma and hepatitis B virus infection.

As for this clonotype: A read error may explain this, as a much larger clone is one base away. This chain connects TRBV10-3 to TRBJ2-5; 9 nucleotides match TRBD1. Germline V gives CDR1 ENHRY, CDR2 SYGVKD. The CDR3 has 18 residues. The CDR3 DNA reads TGTGCCATCAGTGAGTCGGAACCGGGACAGGGCTTCGGAGAGACCCAGTGCTTC. Translated: CAISESEPGQGFGETQCF.

With regard to this clonotype: Compared with germline, one end of the junction differs, possibly owing to a read error. J is TRBJ1-1 and V is TRBV10-2, with TRBD1 matching over 9 bases. This CDR3 region has 13 residues. Germline V CDR1 and CDR2: WSHSY, SAAADI. CDR3 sequence reads: CASRTTGGTEAFF. Written as DNA, the CDR3 is TGCGCCAGCAGAACCACAGGGGGCACTGAGGCTTTCTTT.

In its sample, this clonotype was seen many times. Here the CDR3 reads CASSQSGAGAETQYF. The CDR3 nucleotides read TGCGCCAGCAGCCAAAGTGGGGCGGGAGCGGAGACCCAGTACTTC. The chain is built from TRBV4-1 and TRBJ2-5, with 7 bases matching TRBD2. Germline V gene data show CDR1 as MGHRA and CDR2 as YSYEKL. The CDR3 loop spans 15 amino acids. V lost 2 bases and J lost 5; bases outside the gene matches: 8.

Notes on this clonotype: This may be a read error, as it is one base from a much larger clone. The V call is TRBV14, the J call TRBJ2-6; possibly TRBD2 for D (5 bases). V gave up 1 base and J gave up 5 bases, with 15 bases separating them. Germline V lookup: CDR1 SGHDN, CDR2 FVKESK. The CDR3 loop spans 17 amino acids. This chain's CDR3 is CASSQGGLGLRANVLTF. The DNA for the CDR3 is TGTGCCAGCAGCCAAGGCGGACTGGGTCTCCGGGCCAACGTCCTGACTTTC. Drawing the rest from reference TRBV14 and TRBJ2-6, the complete variable domain is EAGVTQFPSHSVIEKGQTVTLRCDPISGHDNLYWYRRVMGKEIKFLLHFVKESKQDESGMPNNRFLAERTGGTYSTLKVQPAELEDSGVYFCASSQGGLGLRANVLTFGAGSRLTVL.

As regards this clonotype: The junction departs from the called germline gene at one end, perhaps through a read error. This chain links TRBV12-3 or TRBV12-4 with TRBJ1-2, with a weak D call TRBD1 (6 bases). The CDR3 has 14 residues. The CDR3 spells CACRIRDNAYGYTF. CDR3 sequence (DNA): TGTGCCTGCAGGATCCGGGACAACGCCTATGGCTACACCTTC.

Regarding this clonotype: Just one base apart from a much larger clone, this may be a read error. This CDR3 reads CASSILLGVDDTQYF. In DNA, the CDR3 is TGTGCCAGCAGCATCCTCTTAGGGGTCGATGATACGCAGTATTTT. The chain recombines TRBV7-9 with TRBJ2-3, with a weak D call TRBD1 (5 bases). There are 15 residues in the CDR3. V lost 5 bases and J lost 6, with 18 bases in between. From germline, CDR1 is SEHNR and CDR2 FQNEAQ (reference sequence).

About this clonotype: This may come from a read error, since a much larger clone is one base off. The rearrangement uses TRBV28 and TRBJ2-5; D tentatively fits TRBD1 or TRBD2 (5 bases each). Germline V lookup: CDR1 MDHEN, CDR2 SYDVKM. The CDR3 covers 15 residues. The CDR3: CASSLGDRLGETHYF. CDR3 nucleotide sequence: TGTGCCAGCAGTTTAGGGGACCGCCTGGGAGAGACCCACTACTTC.

This clonotype occurred once. J is TRBJ2-7 and V is TRBV11-2; tentative D call: TRBD2 (6 bases). CDR1 and CDR2 (germline): SGHAT, FQNNGV. The CDR3 is 15 residues long. Trimming left V 5 bases short and J 1 base short, with 15 bases between. CDR3 bases: TGTGCCAGCAGCCGTACGGGACTGTTATCCTACGAGCAGTACTTC. Translating it yields CASSRTGLLSYEQYF.

This clonotype was picked up many times. DNA for the CDR3: TGTGCCAGCAGTTACTCGTTCTATAGCAAACGGGACACTGAAGCTTTCTTT. Translating gives CASSYSFYSKRDTEAFF. The chain uses TRBV6-5 and TRBJ1-1, with D unclear. Germline lookup yields CDR1 MNHEY and CDR2 SVGAGI. Trimming cost V 0 bases and J 3 bases, with 17 bases left between them. This CDR3 has 17 amino acids.

This clonotype turned up a few times. The chain employs TRBV28 and TRBJ1-1; D is ambiguous. The CDR3 consists of 12 residues. CDR1 is MDHEN and CDR2 is SYDVKM in the germline V gene. Deletions cut 4 bases from V and 9 bases from J, with 12 bases between. The DNA of the CDR3 is TGTGCCAGCAGTTATGGTACAGTTAAAGCTTTCTTT. Protein: CASSYGTVKAFF.

This clonotype was detected only a few times. Relative to the germline gene, one junction end is altered; a read error may explain this. The rearrangement joins TRBV29-1 to TRBJ2-3; D ambiguous. This CDR3 has 10 residues. The germline CDR1 and CDR2 sequences are SQVTM and ANQGSEA. CDR3 DNA sequence: TGCAGCGTTGATGCCGATATGCAGTATTTT. Translated: CSVDADMQYF.

To note about this clonotype: In this CDR3 the conserved last residue, phenylalanine or tryptophan, is missing, so a read error is likely. The CDR3 loop is CASSARGTLPSYEQYY. The CDR3 nucleotides are TGTGCCAGTAGCGCCCGCGGGACACTACCTTCCTACGAGCAGTACTAC. The chain couples TRBV11-3 to TRBJ2-7, with D perhaps being TRBD1 or TRBD2 (6 bases each). Germline V gene data show CDR1 as SGHNT and CDR2 as YENEEA. Trimming stripped 9 bases from V and 1 base from J, with 22 bases between. The CDR3 is 16 amino acids.

Comments on this clonotype: A junction end diverges from the germline sequence, so it may reflect a read error. This chain connects TRBV10-2 to TRBJ2-6, with 8 positions matching TRBD2. The CDR3 extends over 17 amino acids. Per germline, CDR1 WSHSY and CDR2 SAAADI. The DNA for the CDR3 is TGCGCCACTGAGGGACTAGTGGGGTTCTCTGGGGCCAACGTACTGACTTTC. This gives the protein CATEGLVGFSGANVLTF.